This entry is about one TCR beta chain. Its antigen is unknown. Germline CDR1 is SQVTM and CDR2 is ANQGSEA. V lost 6 bases to trimming and J lost 9 bases, with 12 bases between them. This CDR3 is built from 11 residues. Patients included in sequencing had previously demonstrated CD8+CD57+ cell expansion by flow cytometry. This entry is derived from a study of CD8+CD57+ T cells in acquired aplastic anemia. It was genomic DNA that served as the template for profiling TCR beta VDJ and CDR3. MiXCR, run by TCRdb on the reads, gives a single entry per CDR3 protein. The table has just over 200,000 distinct CDR3 sequences, around three fifths seen once; the top ten hold about 60%. Study-level points and caveats: Overlap between patients and controls comprised roughly 28 CD8+ CDR3 sequences.

What was sequenced was sorted CD4+, CD8+, or CD8+CD57+ T cells (not recorded which) from PBMCs. This chain joins TRBV29-1 and TRBJ2-1; no clear D. The sequence was collected from a human donor with aplastic anemia. This CDR3 is CSVRPEPEQFF. As DNA, the CDR3 is TGCAGCGTCAGGCCGGAGCCTGAGCAGTTCTTC.